This T cell receptor (beta chain) was recorded in a study of CD8 T cells in Susac syndrome. At the level of the study: The Susac syndrome patients that were sequenced included about six with active disease and roughly eight in remission.

The CDR3 loop spans 13 amino acids. Germline loops: CDR1 DFQATT, CDR2 SNEGSKA (reference sequence). V lost 0 bases, J lost 8 bases, and 11 bases lay in between. An amount of RNA that ranged from roughly 0.5 to 1 ug was reverse transcribed with random hexamers. In TCRdb, the immunoSEQ multiplex PCR reads were re-called with MiXCR into one record per CDR3 protein. The top ten clones hold about 0.65% of a sample with about 90,000 distinct CDR3 sequences, approximately 96% of them seen once. Input material: CD8+ T cells from PBMCs. The V call is TRBV20-1, the J call TRBJ1-5; D is possibly TRBD1 (5 bases). The sequence came from a human donor with Susac syndrome. The DNA for the CDR3 is TGCAGTGCTAGAGATGGCAGGGTGGAGCCCCAGCATTTT. Amino acid sequence: CSARDGRVEPQHF.